These T cell receptor beta chains were read from a single sample in a study of blood T cell repertoires in COVID-19. The data were produced by immunoSEQ multiplex PCR, yet TCRdb's version contains in-frame clones alone and is incomplete. The sample holds some 64,000 clones; approximately 84% are singletons and the top ten take about 16%. The sequenced sample consisted of peripheral blood. These receptors all come from a man in his 60s with COVID-19, enrolled during active disease. CDR3s include the opening cysteine and the closing phenylalanine or tryptophan. A D gene is named only where the DNA matches it firmly. Size is omitted from some rows. Given values are once, few, many or a class for expanded clones.

-	TRBJ1-6	TRBD1	TRBV2	CASRQGQLISPLHF	TGTGCCAGCCGACAGGGACAGCTAATCTCACCCCTCCACTTT
-	TRBJ1-5	-	TRBV6-1	CASSAGLYGSDDNQPQHF	TGTGCCAGCAGTGCGGGACTTTATGGATCGGATGACAATCAGCCCCAGCATTTT
-	TRBJ2-3	TRBD2	TRBV27	CASRPPGLAGDTQYF	TGTGCCAGCAGACCTCCGGGACTAGCGGGGGATACGCAGTATTTT
-	TRBJ2-1	TRBD2	TRBV28	CASNILAGSYNEQFF	TGTGCCAGCAACATACTAGCGGGCTCCTACAATGAGCAGTTCTTC
-	TRBJ2-1	-	TRBV28	CASSSHSANEQFF	TGTGCCAGCAGTTCGCACAGTGCGAATGAGCAGTTCTTC
-	TRBJ1-3	-	TRBV5-1	CASKGPSGNTIYF	TGCGCCAGCAAGGGGCCCTCTGGAAACACCATATATTTT
-	TRBJ2-5	TRBD2	TRBV4-2	CASSQDRLAAGQETQYF	TGTGCCAGCAGCCAAGATCGACTAGCGGCGGGGCAAGAGACCCAGTACTTC
-	TRBJ1-5	TRBD1	TRBV15	CATSRDSSTGTGVQPQHF	TGTGCCACCAGCAGAGATTCATCCACCGGGACAGGGGTTCAGCCCCAGCATTTT
-	TRBJ2-5	-	TRBV4-2	CASSQASHNQETQYF	TGTGCCAGCAGCCAAGCGTCACACAACCAAGAGACCCAGTACTTC
-	TRBJ2-1	TRBD2	TRBV4-2	CASSPLPASGKYNEQFF	TGTGCCAGCAGCCCTCTGCCCGCTAGCGGGAAGTACAATGAGCAGTTCTTC
-	TRBJ2-5	-	TRBV30	CAWSFRFETQYF	TGTGCCTGGAGTTTCCGGTTCGAGACCCAGTACTTC
-	TRBJ1-6	TRBD1	TRBV5-1	CASSAQGVGNSPLHF	TGCGCCAGCAGCGCCCAGGGGGTGGGGAATTCACCCCTCCACTTT
-	TRBJ1-2	-	TRBV6-1	CASSEQRGPIYGYTF	TGTGCCAGCAGTGAACAGCGGGGGCCGATCTATGGCTACACCTTC
-	TRBJ1-4	-	TRBV19	CASSETGTTNEKLFF	TGTGCCAGTAGTGAAACAGGGACAACTAATGAAAAACTGTTTTTT
once	TRBJ2-5	-	TRBV10-1	CASSGGQRQETQYF	TGCGCCAGCAGCGGAGGACAGAGACAAGAGACCCAGTACTTC
-	TRBJ1-1	TRBD1	TRBV5-1	CASSSLRGPDTEAFF	TGCGCCAGCAGCTCGCTGAGGGGGCCGGACACTGAAGCTTTCTTT
-	TRBJ2-7	TRBD2	TRBV10-3	CAIIAGAASYEQYF	TGTGCCATCATAGCGGGAGCCGCCTCCTACGAGCAGTACTTC
-	TRBJ1-4	-	TRBV28	CASSLRFPGHRNEKLFF	TGTGCCAGCAGTTTACGCTTCCCGGGACACCGTAATGAAAAACTGTTTTTT
-	TRBJ2-7	TRBD1	TRBV6-2/TRBV6-3	CASSYSSRDRVYEQYF	TGTGCCAGCAGTTACTCATCCAGGGACAGGGTCTACGAGCAGTACTTC
once	TRBJ2-7	-	TRBV6-5	CASTVQGGTYEQYF	TGTGCCAGCACGGTGCAGGGAGGAACCTACGAGCAGTACTTC
-	TRBJ1-1	-	TRBV28	CASSYRQIEAFF	TGTGCCAGCAGTTACCGACAGATTGAAGCTTTCTTT
-	TRBJ1-6	TRBD1	TRBV5-1	CASSQSGQGYNSPLHF	TGCGCCAGCAGCCAATCCGGACAGGGCTATAATTCACCCCTCCACTTT
-	TRBJ1-1	-	TRBV30	CAWSRAGNTEAFF	TGTGCCTGGAGTAGGGCGGGGAACACTGAAGCTTTCTTT
once	TRBJ1-4	-	TRBV5-3	CARSLPGGLGANEKLFF	TGTGCCAGAAGCCTCCCGGGGGGCCTGGGGGCTAATGAAAAACTGTTTTTT
few	TRBJ1-1	-	TRBV5-1	CASISNTEAFF	TGCGCCAGCATCTCGAACACTGAAGCTTTCTTT
-	TRBJ1-1	TRBD1	TRBV5-5	CASSLAPSTGTGDSEAFF	TGTGCCAGCAGCTTGGCCCCCTCGACCGGGACAGGGGATTCTGAAGCTTTCTTT
once	TRBJ2-3	TRBD2	TRBV6-5	CATRLAGGGTDTQYF	TGTGCCACCAGACTAGCGGGAGGGGGGACAGATACGCAGTATTTT
-	TRBJ2-5	TRBD2	TRBV19	CASSAWTSYQETQYF	TGTGCCAGTAGTGCCTGGACTAGCTACCAAGAGACCCAGTACTTC
-	TRBJ2-5	TRBD2	TRBV7-6	CASSRREGGLAGFQETQYF	TGTGCCAGCAGCCGCCGGGAGGGAGGACTAGCGGGGTTCCAAGAGACCCAGTACTTC
-	TRBJ2-3	TRBD2	TRBV20-1	CSASRMGGPPDTQYF	TGCAGTGCTAGTCGGATGGGAGGGCCGCCAGATACGCAGTATTTT
-	TRBJ2-3	TRBD2	TRBV18	CASSPPGGTDTQYF	TGTGCCAGCTCACCACCGGGGGGGACAGATACGCAGTATTTT
-	TRBJ2-5	-	TRBV5-1	CASSPGTGGEGTQYF	TGCGCCAGCAGCCCCGGGACAGGTGGGGAGGGGACCCAGTACTTC
-	TRBJ1-5	TRBD1	TRBV6-5	CASSKTGGNQPQHF	TGTGCCAGCAGTAAGACAGGGGGCAATCAGCCCCAGCATTTT
-	TRBJ2-1	TRBD2	TRBV9	CASSALIAGGTYNEQFF	TGTGCCAGCAGCGCCCTCATAGCGGGAGGCACCTACAATGAGCAGTTCTTC
-	TRBJ2-5	-	TRBV10-3	CATEPRLQETQYF	TGTGCCACCGAGCCCCGACTTCAAGAGACCCAGTACTTC
-	TRBJ1-5	-	TRBV30	CAWSWTADQPQHF	TGTGCCTGGAGTTGGACAGCCGATCAGCCCCAGCATTTT